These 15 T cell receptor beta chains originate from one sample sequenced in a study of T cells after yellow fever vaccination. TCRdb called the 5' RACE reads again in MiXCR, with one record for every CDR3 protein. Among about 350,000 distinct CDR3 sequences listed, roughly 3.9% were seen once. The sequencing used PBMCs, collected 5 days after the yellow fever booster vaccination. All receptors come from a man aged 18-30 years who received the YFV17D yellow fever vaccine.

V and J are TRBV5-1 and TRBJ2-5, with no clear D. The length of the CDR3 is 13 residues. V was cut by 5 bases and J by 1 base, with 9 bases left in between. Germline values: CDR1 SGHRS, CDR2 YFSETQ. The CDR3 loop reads CASRTVTQETQYF. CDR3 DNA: TGCGCCAGCAGGACTGTCACCCAAGAGACCCAGTACTTC.

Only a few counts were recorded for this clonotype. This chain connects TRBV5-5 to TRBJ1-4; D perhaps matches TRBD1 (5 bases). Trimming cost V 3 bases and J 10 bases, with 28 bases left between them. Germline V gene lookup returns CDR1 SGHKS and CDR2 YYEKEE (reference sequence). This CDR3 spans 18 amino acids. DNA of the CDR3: TGTGCCAGCAGCTCGTGGGGTGTATCCGGGACGGGTTACGGAAAACTGTTTTTT. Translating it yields CASSSWGVSGTGYGKLFF.

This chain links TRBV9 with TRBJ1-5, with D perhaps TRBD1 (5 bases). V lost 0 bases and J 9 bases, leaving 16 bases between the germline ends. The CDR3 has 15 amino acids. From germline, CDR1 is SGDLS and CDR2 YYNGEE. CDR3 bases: TGTGCCAGCAGCGTAGATGGGGGGAACCGGCGGCCCCAGCATTTT. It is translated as CASSVDGGNRRPQHF. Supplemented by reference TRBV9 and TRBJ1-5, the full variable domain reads DSGVTQTPKHLITATGQRVTLRCSPRSGDLSVYWYQQSLDQGLQFLIQYYNGEERAKGNILERFSAQQFPDLHSELNLSSLELGDSALYFCASSVDGGNRRPQHFGDGTRLSIL.

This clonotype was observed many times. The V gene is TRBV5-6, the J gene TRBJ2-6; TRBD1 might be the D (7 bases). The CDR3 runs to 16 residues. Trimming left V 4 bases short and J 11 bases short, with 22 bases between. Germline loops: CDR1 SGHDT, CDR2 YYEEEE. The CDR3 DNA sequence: TGTGCCAGCAGCCTGAGAATAGGGGGCGGGGTCGACGTCCTGACTTTC. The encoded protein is CASSLRIGGGVDVLTF.

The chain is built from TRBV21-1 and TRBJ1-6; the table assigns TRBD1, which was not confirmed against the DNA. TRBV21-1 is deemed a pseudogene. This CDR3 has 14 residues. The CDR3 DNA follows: TGTGCCAGCAGCAAATCAGGGGGTAATTCACCCCTCCACTTT. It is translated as CASSKSGGNSPLHF.

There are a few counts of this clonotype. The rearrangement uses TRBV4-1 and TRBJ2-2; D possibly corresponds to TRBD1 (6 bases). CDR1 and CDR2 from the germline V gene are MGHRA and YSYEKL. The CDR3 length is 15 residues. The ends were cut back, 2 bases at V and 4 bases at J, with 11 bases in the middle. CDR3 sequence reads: CASSQKQGVTGELFF. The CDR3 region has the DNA TGCGCCAGCAGCCAAAAACAGGGTGTCACCGGGGAGCTGTTTTTT.

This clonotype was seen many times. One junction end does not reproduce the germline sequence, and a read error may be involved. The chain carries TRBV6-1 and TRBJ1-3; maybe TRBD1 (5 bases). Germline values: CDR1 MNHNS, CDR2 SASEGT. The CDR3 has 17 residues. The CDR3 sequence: CASSELDRRPIGYTIYF. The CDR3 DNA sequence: TGTGCCAGCAGTGAACTTGACAGAAGGCCAATTGGATACACCATATATTTT.

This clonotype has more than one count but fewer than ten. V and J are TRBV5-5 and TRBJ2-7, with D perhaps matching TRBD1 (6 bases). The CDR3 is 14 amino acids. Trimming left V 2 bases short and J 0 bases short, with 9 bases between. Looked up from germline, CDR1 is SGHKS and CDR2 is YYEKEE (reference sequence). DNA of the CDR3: TGTGCCAGCAGCTTCAGGGGAGCCTCCTACGAGCAGTACGTC. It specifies CASSFRGASYEQYV.

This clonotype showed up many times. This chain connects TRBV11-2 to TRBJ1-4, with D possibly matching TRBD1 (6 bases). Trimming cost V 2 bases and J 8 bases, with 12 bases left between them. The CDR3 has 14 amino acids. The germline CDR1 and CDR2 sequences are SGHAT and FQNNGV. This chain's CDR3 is CASSLRGSGEKLFF. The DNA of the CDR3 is TGTGCCAGCAGCTTAAGGGGGTCGGGAGAAAAACTGTTTTTT.

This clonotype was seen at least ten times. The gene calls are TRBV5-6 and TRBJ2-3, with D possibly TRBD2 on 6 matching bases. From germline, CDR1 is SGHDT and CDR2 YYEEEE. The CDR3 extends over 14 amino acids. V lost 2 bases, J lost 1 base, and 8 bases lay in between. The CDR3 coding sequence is TGTGCCAGCAGCTTTCCGGGGGGCACAGATACGCAGTATTTT. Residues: CASSFPGGTDTQYF.

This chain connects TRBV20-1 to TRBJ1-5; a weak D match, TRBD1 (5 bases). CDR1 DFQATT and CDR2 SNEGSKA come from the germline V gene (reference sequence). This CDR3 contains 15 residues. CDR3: CSGANRYSDNQPQHF. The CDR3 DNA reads TGCAGCGGGGCGAACAGGTATTCGGACAATCAGCCCCAGCATTTT.

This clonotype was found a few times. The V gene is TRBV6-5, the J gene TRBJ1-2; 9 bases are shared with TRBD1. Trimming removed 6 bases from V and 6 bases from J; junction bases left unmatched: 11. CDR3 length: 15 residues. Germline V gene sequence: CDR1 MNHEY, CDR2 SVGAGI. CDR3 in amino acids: CASRFGDRELNGYTF. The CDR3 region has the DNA TGTGCCAGCAGATTTGGGGACAGGGAGTTGAATGGCTACACCTTC.

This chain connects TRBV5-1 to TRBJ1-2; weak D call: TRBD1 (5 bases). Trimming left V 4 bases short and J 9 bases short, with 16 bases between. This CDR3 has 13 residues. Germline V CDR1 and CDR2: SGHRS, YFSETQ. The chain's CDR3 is CASSDGTAWSYTF. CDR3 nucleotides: TGCGCCAGCAGCGACGGGACGGCCTGGAGCTACACCTTC.

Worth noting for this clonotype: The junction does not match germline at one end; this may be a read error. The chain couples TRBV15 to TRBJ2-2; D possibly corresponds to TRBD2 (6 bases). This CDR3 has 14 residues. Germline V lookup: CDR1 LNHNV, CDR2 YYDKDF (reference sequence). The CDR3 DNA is TGTGCCATCAGCAGAGGAGCGGGCACCGGGGAGCTGTTTTTT. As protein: CAISRGAGTGELFF. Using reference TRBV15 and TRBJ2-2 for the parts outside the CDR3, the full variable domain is DAMVIQNPRYQVTQFGKPVTLSCSQTLNHNVMYWYQQKSSQAPKLLFHYYDKDFNNEADTPDNFQSRRPNTSFCFLDIRSPGLGDTAMYLCAISRGAGTGELFFGEGSRLTVL.

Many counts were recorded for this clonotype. CDR3 sequence reads: CASSSPGRGGLGSNEQFF. The CDR3 DNA sequence: TGTGCCAGCAGCTCCCCCGGGCGGGGGGGCCTCGGCAGCAATGAGCAGTTCTTC. The chain employs TRBV7-6 and TRBJ2-1, with 9 bases identical to TRBD2. CDR3 length equals 18 residues. V shed 4 bases, J shed 6 bases, and the junction held 16 bases outside the gene matches. Germline CDR1 reads SGHVS; CDR2 reads FNYEAQ.